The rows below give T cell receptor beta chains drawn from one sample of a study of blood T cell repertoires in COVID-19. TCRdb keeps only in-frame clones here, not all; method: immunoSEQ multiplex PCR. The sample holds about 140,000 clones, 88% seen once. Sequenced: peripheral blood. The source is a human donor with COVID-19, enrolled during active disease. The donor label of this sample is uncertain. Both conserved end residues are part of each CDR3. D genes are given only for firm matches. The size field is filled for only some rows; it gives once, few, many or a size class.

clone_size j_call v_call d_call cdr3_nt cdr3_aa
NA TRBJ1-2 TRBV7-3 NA TGTGCCAGCAGCCCACCCGGGGGGCGCTGGTATGGCTACACCTTC CASSPPGGRWYGYTF
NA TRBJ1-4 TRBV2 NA TGTGCCAGCAGACATGGAGGTACTAATGAAAAACTGTTTTTT CASRHGGTNEKLFF
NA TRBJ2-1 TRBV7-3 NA TGTGCCAGCAGCCTCGGGACTGCCAATGAGCAGTTCTTC CASSLGTANEQFF
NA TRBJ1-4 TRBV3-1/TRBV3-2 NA TGTGCCAGCAGCCAAGACGGGGGAGATGAAAAACTGTTTTTT CASSQDGGDEKLFF
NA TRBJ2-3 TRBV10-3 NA TGTGCCATCAGTGAGTCGAGCGGGCCCGGCCCTTACACAGATACGCAGTATTTT CAISESSGPGPYTDTQYF
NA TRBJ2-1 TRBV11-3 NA TGTGCCAGCAGCCCAGGCGGGAATCGTGAGCAGTTCTTC CASSPGGNREQFF
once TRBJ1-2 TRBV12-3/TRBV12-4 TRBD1 TGTGCCAGCAGTTGGGGACAGGGGAATGGCTACACCTTC CASSWGQGNGYTF
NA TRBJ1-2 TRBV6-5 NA TGTGCCAGCAGTAAATACAGGGAAATTAGCTATGGCTACACCTTC CASSKYREISYGYTF
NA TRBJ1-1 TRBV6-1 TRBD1 TGTGCCAGCAGTGAAATGGGGGACAGGGCAGGGGCTTTCTTT CASSEMGDRAGAFF
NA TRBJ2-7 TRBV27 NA TGTGCCAGCGCCGGCCGGAGTGCGGGGAACTACGAGCAGTACTTC CASAGRSAGNYEQYF
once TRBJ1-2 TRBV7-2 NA TGTGCCAGCAGCTTAGCGGTAGGGGCCCTTAACTATGGCTACACCTTC CASSLAVGALNYGYTF
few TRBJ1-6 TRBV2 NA TGTGCCAGCAGTGAAATCAGGGAATCACCCCTCCACTTT CASSEIRESPLHF
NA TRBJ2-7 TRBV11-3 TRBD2 TGTGCCAGCAGCCCCGGGGGGGGCGACGAGCAGTACTTC CASSPGGGDEQYF
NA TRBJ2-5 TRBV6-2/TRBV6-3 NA TGTGCCAGCAGTTACGGCCGGGGAAGGGTTCGAGAGACCCAGTACTTC CASSYGRGRVRETQYF
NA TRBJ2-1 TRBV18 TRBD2 TGTGCCAGCTCACCGTCCGGGACTAGCCCTGGGGGTGAGCAGTTCTTC CASSPSGTSPGGEQFF
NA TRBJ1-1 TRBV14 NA TGTGCCAGCAGCCAGACAGGGAACACTGAAGCTTTCTTT CASSQTGNTEAFF
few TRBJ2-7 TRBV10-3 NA TGTGCCATCAGTGAGTATCCAGGCCCCTACGAGCAGTACTTC CAISEYPGPYEQYF
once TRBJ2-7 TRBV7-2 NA TGTGCCAGCCAGGCGGGACTGCCTCCCTACGAGCAGTACTTC CASQAGLPPYEQYF
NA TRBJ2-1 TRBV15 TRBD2 TGTGCCACCAGCAGAGACCTTTCCGGGACTAGCGGGAGAAAGGGGCAGTTCTTC CATSRDLSGTSGRKGQFF
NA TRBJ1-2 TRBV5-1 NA TGCGCCAGCAGCTTGGGGGAGGGTGGCTACACCTTC CASSLGEGGYTF
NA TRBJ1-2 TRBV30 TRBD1 TGTGCCTGGGCCGACAGGGGGCCGGCGAAGTATGGCTACACCTTC CAWADRGPAKYGYTF
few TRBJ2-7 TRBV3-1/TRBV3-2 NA TGTGCCAGCAGCCAAGATAAGCGGAGGTCCTCCTACGAGCAGTACTTC CASSQDKRRSSYEQYF
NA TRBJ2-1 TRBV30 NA TGTGCCTGGCACACACAGGGATACTACAATGAGCAGTTCTTC CAWHTQGYYNEQFF
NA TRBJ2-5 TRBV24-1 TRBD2 TGTGCCACCAGTGATCCTACTAGCGGGGGCTTTGAGACCCAGTACTTC CATSDPTSGGFETQYF
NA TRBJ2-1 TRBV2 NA TGTGCCAGCAGCGCTCAGGGGGGCTACAATGAGCAGTTCTTC CASSAQGGYNEQFF
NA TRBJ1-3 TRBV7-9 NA TGTGCCAGCAGCTTAGTTTCGGGAACCCCTGGAAACACCATATATTTT CASSLVSGTPGNTIYF
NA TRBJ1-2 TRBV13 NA TGTGCCAGCAGCTCCCTCGTAGACTATGGCTACACCTTC CASSSLVDYGYTF